The 31 T cell receptor beta chains given below trace back to one sample, sequenced in a study of technical replicates of blood from several donors. Assay used: immunoSEQ multiplex PCR; TCRdb lists only in-frame clones, some missing. The top ten hold around 0.25% of the sample, which has 70,000 to 90,000 clones, approximately 90% seen once. Sequenced sample: T cells isolated from PBMCs. The receptor set was obtained from a human donor in good health.

This chain joins TRBV28 and TRBJ2-7; tentative D call: TRBD2 (6 bases). V lost 8 bases, J lost 2 bases, and 13 bases lay in between. Germline V gives CDR1 MDHEN, CDR2 SYDVKM. The CDR3 has 13 amino acids. The CDR3 loop is CASHTGLAYEQYF. CDR3 coding DNA: TGTGCCAGCCATACGGGACTGGCCTACGAGCAGTACTTC.

The V gene is TRBV15, the J gene TRBJ2-3; tentative D call: TRBD2 (5 bases). The CDR3 consists of 14 residues. Germline CDR1 LNHNV, CDR2 YYDKDF (reference sequence). V lost 5 bases to trimming and J lost 2 bases, with 11 bases between them. The CDR3 is CATSRSGPTDTQYF. The CDR3 DNA sequence: TGTGCCACCAGCCGAAGCGGCCCCACAGATACGCAGTATTTT.

The chain has TRBV6-5 and TRBJ2-7; 7 positions agree with TRBD1. The V and J ends lost 2 bases and 4 bases, in that order; junction bases with no gene match: 5. The germline V gene has CDR1 MNHEY and CDR2 SVGAGI. The CDR3 extends over 14 amino acids. The CDR3: CASSYGQAGYEQYF. CDR3 nucleotides: TGTGCCAGCAGTTACGGACAGGCCGGGTACGAGCAGTACTTC.

The V and J genes are TRBV2 and TRBJ2-1; D uncertain. Germline CDR1 SNHLY, CDR2 FYNNEI. V shed 6 bases and J shed 8 bases, with 8 bases lying between them. CDR3 length: 11 amino acids. CDR3 DNA: TGTGCCAGCAGGACTGTGGATGAGCAGTTCTTC. It translates to CASRTVDEQFF.

V usage is TRBV15 and J usage is TRBJ2-1, with TRBD2 as a possible D gene (5 bases). CDR3 size: 18 residues. V lost 4 bases and J lost 7, with 26 bases in between. Germline V gene lookup returns CDR1 LNHNV and CDR2 YYDKDF (reference sequence). CDR3 nucleotides: TGTGCCACCAGCATTTACGGTCGTCTAGCCGCAGCAAGGAATGAGCAGTTCTTC. As protein: CATSIYGRLAAARNEQFF.

The chain uses TRBV2 and TRBJ1-2, with D possibly being TRBD1 (5 bases). Trimming removed 4 bases at V and 0 bases at J, with 15 bases between. The CDR3 has 16 residues. The germline V gene has CDR1 SNHLY and CDR2 FYNNEI. CDR3: CASSGPDTRANYGYTF. The CDR3 DNA reads TGTGCCAGCAGTGGACCCGACACCAGGGCTAACTATGGCTACACCTTC.

The chain uses TRBV5-1 and TRBJ2-1; D may be TRBD2 (6 bases). The CDR3 is 14 amino acids. Trimming left V 0 bases short and J 3 bases short, with 7 bases between. Germline V gene sequence: CDR1 SGHRS, CDR2 YFSETQ. CDR3 sequence: CASSLDGGYNEQFF. The CDR3 nucleotides are TGCGCCAGCAGCTTGGACGGGGGCTACAATGAGCAGTTCTTC. The entire variable domain, with the rest obtained from reference TRBV5-1 and TRBJ2-1, is as follows: KAGVTQTPRYLIKTRGQQVTLSCSPISGHRSVSWYQQTPGQGLQFLFEYFSETQRNKGNFPGRFSGRQFSNSRSEMNVSTLELGDSALYLCASSLDGGYNEQFFGPGTRLTVL.

V and J are TRBV7-9 and TRBJ1-1; unclear D gene. The CDR3 contains 13 residues. The ends were cut back, 10 bases at V and 0 bases at J, with 12 bases in the middle. CDR1 is SEHNR, CDR2 FQNEAQ, per germline (reference sequence). CDR3 amino acids: CATEGFLNTEAFF. Here the CDR3 DNA reads TGTGCCACAGAGGGATTTTTGAACACTGAAGCTTTCTTT.

The J gene is TRBJ1-2, the V gene TRBV5-8; TRBD1 might be the D (5 bases). The CDR3 extends over 15 amino acids. Germline CDR1 and CDR2: SGHTS and YDEGEE. V was shortened by 6 bases and J by 10 bases, with 25 bases between the two germline ends. CDR3 sequence reads: CASKAAGQPLITYTF. In nucleotides, the CDR3 is TGTGCCAGCAAGGCGGCGGGGCAGCCCCTTATCACCTACACCTTC.

This sequence joins TRBV28 and TRBJ2-7; no clear D. The CDR3 runs to 13 residues. V lost 6 bases and J 2 bases, leaving 11 bases between the germline ends. Per the germline V gene, CDR1 is MDHEN and CDR2 is SYDVKM. CDR3 in DNA: TGTGCCAGCAGCCGGGTAGACCCCTACGAGCAGTACTTC. Residues: CASSRVDPYEQYF.

This clone has only one observation. The chain recombines TRBV12-5 with TRBJ2-7; tentatively, D is TRBD1 (6 bases). The V end was cut by 5 bases, the J end by 7 bases, with 27 bases between. In germline, CDR1 is LGHNT, CDR2 FRNRAP. This CDR3 region has 17 residues. Here the CDR3 DNA reads TGTGCTAGTGGTGGGGCCCTGGGGGCCCGTGGGGTTTATGAGCAGTACTTC. The encoded protein is CASGGALGARGVYEQYF.

The rearrangement links TRBV5-4 to TRBJ1-2; a possible D gene is TRBD1 (6 bases). The germline gives CDR1 SGHNT, CDR2 YYREEE (reference sequence). This CDR3 spans 13 amino acids. Trimming removed 5 bases from V and 4 bases from J, with 12 bases in between. CDR3 sequence (DNA): TGTGCCAGCAGTTCTCAGGGGAGCTATGGCTACACCTTC. It codes for CASSSQGSYGYTF.

V and J are TRBV6-5 and TRBJ2-7; the D gene is possibly TRBD1 (5 bases). Germline CDR1 MNHEY, CDR2 SVGAGI. The V end was cut by 7 bases, the J end by 3 bases, with 16 bases between. This CDR3 is built from 14 residues. The CDR3 nucleotides are TGTGCCAGCACCACATCAGGGTCCAACTACGAGCAGTACTTC. Translation gives CASTTSGSNYEQYF.

The V call is TRBV11-1, the J call TRBJ2-3; the match to TRBD2 covers 12 bases. The CDR3 totals 15 residues. CDR1 and CDR2 (germline): SGHAT, FQDESV (reference sequence). Trimming at V came to 3 bases and at J to 10 bases, leaving 8 bases not matched to a gene. The CDR3 region is CASSFVSLAGGAQYF. CDR3 DNA: TGTGCCAGCAGCTTCGTATCACTAGCGGGGGGAGCGCAGTATTTT.

The chain recombines TRBV10-3 with TRBJ2-7, with D unresolved. Germline V gene data show CDR1 as ENHRY and CDR2 as SYGVKD. V lost 2 bases and J lost 3, with 11 bases in between. The CDR3 loop spans 14 amino acids. The CDR3 bases are TGTGCCATCAGTGAGGGGCCGCAGTTCTACGAGCAGTACTTC. Translated, it gives CAISEGPQFYEQYF.

V usage is TRBV6-5 and J usage is TRBJ1-4, with 7 nucleotides matching TRBD1. This CDR3 contains 14 residues. Trimming cost V 6 bases and J 2 bases; bases outside gene matches: 3. The germline CDR1 and CDR2 sequences are MNHEY and SVGAGI. CDR3 nucleotide sequence: TGTGCCAGCAGCTTCAGGGGGACTAATGAAAAACTGTTTTTT. As protein: CASSFRGTNEKLFF.

This chain uses TRBV5-6 with TRBJ1-2; 7 nucleotides match TRBD1. This CDR3 region has 13 residues. V lost 0 bases and J lost 8; bases outside the gene matches: 4. Per germline, CDR1 SGHDT and CDR2 YYEEEE. The CDR3 sequence is CASSLGQGKGYTF. The CDR3 nucleotides are TGTGCCAGCAGCTTGGGACAGGGAAAAGGCTACACCTTC.

The chain has TRBV7-8 and TRBJ1-5, with 7 positions matching TRBD1. Looked up from germline, CDR1 is SGHVS and CDR2 is FQNEAQ. CDR3 length equals 14 residues. Trimming took 2 bases from V and 14 from J; bases not matched to a gene: 12. The DNA for the CDR3 is TGTGCCAGCAGCTTATCCCCCGGACAGGAGGGTGAGCATTTT. As protein: CASSLSPGQEGEHF.

The chain couples TRBV27 to TRBJ2-7; possibly TRBD1 for D (5 bases). The CDR3 is 14 amino acids. The V end lost 5 bases, the J end lost 3 bases, and 14 bases lay between the germline ends. The germline CDR1 and CDR2 sequences are MNHEY and SMNVEV (reference sequence). Written as DNA, the CDR3 is TGTGCCAGCAGTACGGCCAGGGTTGACTACGAGCAGTACTTC. The encoded protein is CASSTARVDYEQYF.

In this sample, this clone turned up once. The genes are TRBV27 and TRBJ2-1, with TRBD2 identical over 10 bases. Per the germline V gene, CDR1 is MNHEY and CDR2 is SMNVEV (reference sequence). This CDR3 has 22 amino acids. The J segment lost 7 bases and the V segment lost 0 bases, leaving 24 bases of the junction unmatched. CDR3 loop: CASSLSPLRGVLAGVFVNEQFF. Written as DNA, the CDR3 is TGTGCCAGCAGTTTATCCCCTCTCAGGGGGGTGCTAGCGGGAGTTTTTGTTAATGAGCAGTTCTTC.

The gene calls are TRBV6-1 and TRBJ1-5, with D unclear. Germline V gene data show CDR1 as MNHNS and CDR2 as SASEGT. With 8 bases removed from V and 0 bases from J, the gap between germline ends came to 11 bases. The CDR3 sequence is 14 residues long. The CDR3 DNA reads TGTGCCAGCGGTCGGGTCGATAGCAATCAGCCCCAGCATTTT. The encoded protein is CASGRVDSNQPQHF.

The chain links TRBV6-5 to TRBJ2-1; TRBD2 matches 7 bases. Germline CDR1 is MNHEY and CDR2 is SVGAGI. This CDR3 is 15 amino acids long. Unmatched junction bases numbered 7, after V lost 6 bases and J lost 2 bases. The CDR3 protein is CASSEKRGTYNEQFF. The CDR3 region has the DNA TGTGCCAGCAGCGAAAAGCGGGGAACCTACAATGAGCAGTTCTTC.

The chain combines TRBV9 with TRBJ2-3; 14 bases align to TRBD2. V trimming: 2 bases; J trimming: 6 bases; junction bases outside the gene matches: 14. The CDR3 covers 19 residues. Germline assignment: CDR1 SGDLS and CDR2 YYNGEE. CDR3 loop: CASSVTGGLAGVVSDTQYF. CDR3 sequence (DNA): TGTGCCAGCAGCGTCACTGGGGGACTAGCGGGAGTTGTTTCTGATACGCAGTATTTT.

The J gene is TRBJ1-1, the V gene TRBV27; 8 nucleotides align to TRBD1. Germline assignment: CDR1 MNHEY and CDR2 SMNVEV (reference sequence). This CDR3 has 13 amino acids. V was clipped by 6 bases and J by 4 bases; unmatched bases: 4. CDR3 amino acids: CASRSTGGTEAFF. The CDR3 DNA reads as TGTGCCAGCAGATCCACAGGGGGCACTGAAGCTTTCTTT.

The chain links TRBV4-1 to TRBJ2-1; TRBD2 might be the D (6 bases). The length of the CDR3 is 19 residues. Germline CDR1 MGHRA, CDR2 YSYEKL. V shed 0 bases and J shed 2 bases, with 20 bases lying between them. CDR3 bases: TGCGCCAGCAGCCAAGACCCCCCGTTGGGGGAGGCCGCCTACAATGAGCAGTTCTTC. Its translation is CASSQDPPLGEAAYNEQFF.

This chain connects TRBV7-2 to TRBJ2-2; D gene uncertain. The V gene's germline CDR1 is SGHTA and CDR2 FQGNSA. CDR3 length equals 13 residues. With 6 bases removed from V and 1 base from J, the gap between germline ends came to 6 bases. The CDR3 loop reads CASSTVNTGELFF. The CDR3 nucleotides are TGTGCCAGCAGTACAGTGAACACCGGGGAGCTGTTTTTT.

CDR3 residues: CASSRGLAGVGLYEQYF. CDR3 in DNA: TGTGCCAGCAGTCGCGGACTAGCGGGAGTGGGTCTCTACGAGCAGTACTTC. The chain couples TRBV13 to TRBJ2-7, with TRBD2 identical over 13 bases. The junction had 11 bases not matched to a gene; V was cut back by 6 bases and J by 3 bases. The CDR3 sequence is 17 residues long. Germline V gives CDR1 PRHDT, CDR2 FYEKMQ (reference sequence).

There are a few counts of this clone. The chain joins TRBV4-2 to TRBJ2-2; 7 bases are shared with TRBD2. Germline-derived CDR1 and CDR2 are LGHNA and YNFKEQ. Trimming removed 2 bases from V and 6 bases from J; junction bases left unmatched: 3. The CDR3 extends over 14 amino acids. The CDR3 nucleotides are TGTGCCAGCAGCCAACTAGCGGTGGCCGGGGAGCTGTTTTTT. Its translation is CASSQLAVAGELFF.

Of note for this clone: The junction differs from germline at one of its ends, possibly a read error. This chain links TRBV7-9 with TRBJ1-4, with D perhaps matching TRBD1 (5 bases). The CDR3 runs to 12 residues. Looked up from germline, CDR1 is SEHNR and CDR2 is FQNEAQ (reference sequence). DNA of the CDR3: TGTGCCAGCAGCTTGGGGACTTTAGACCCACAATTT. Encoded protein: CASSLGTLDPQF.

The V call is TRBV7-8, the J call TRBJ2-2, with 8 bases identical to TRBD2. The CDR3 has 17 amino acids. The junction had 9 bases not matched to a gene; V was cut back by 1 base and J by 5 bases. CDR1 is SGHVS and CDR2 is FQNEAQ in the germline V gene. The CDR3 region has the DNA TGTGCCAGCAGCTTAGATGATAGCGGGGTCGAAACCGGGGAGCTGTTTTTT. Amino acids: CASSLDDSGVETGELFF. The whole variable domain, filled in from reference TRBV7-8 and TRBJ2-2, reads GAGVSQSPRYKVAKRGQDVALRCDPISGHVSLFWYQQALGQGPEFLTYFQNEAQLDKSGLPSDRFFAERPEGSVSTLKIQRTQQEDSAVYLCASSLDDSGVETGELFFGEGSRLTVL.

The CDR3 nucleotides read TGTGCCATCAGTGAGTCGACCGGACTACAGTACTTC. This gives the protein CAISESTGLQYF. The V gene is TRBV10-3, the J gene TRBJ2-7; D possibly corresponds to TRBD2 (6 bases). The germline CDR1 and CDR2 sequences are ENHRY and SYGVKD. With 0 bases removed from V and 10 bases from J, the gap between germline ends came to 10 bases. This CDR3 is 12 amino acids long.